A single sample gave rise to the 25 T cell receptor beta chains below, sequenced in a study of control samples from healthy donors and cancer patients. The repertoire was sequenced with immunoSEQ multiplex PCR; TCRdb's copy has only in-frame clones and lacks some. The table records 100,000 to 120,000 clones, 70% to 85% of them present only once. Sample: blood. These receptor sequences come from a young man in good health.

The chain uses TRBV19 and TRBJ1-2; 7 bases fit TRBD1. This CDR3 spans 15 amino acids. V shed 8 bases, J shed 6 bases, and the junction held 15 bases outside the gene matches. CDR1 LNHDA and CDR2 SQIVND come from the germline V gene (reference sequence). The CDR3 coding sequence is TGTGCCAGTTCACCCGGAGGGGGCCGGTTTGATGGCTACACCTTC. It yields the protein CASSPGGGRFDGYTF.

In its sample, this clone was seen once. The chain uses TRBV18 and TRBJ2-7; 8 nucleotides match TRBD1. The trim removed 5 bases at V and 3 bases at J, leaving 3 bases unmatched. The germline V gene encodes CDR1 KGHSH and CDR2 LQKENI. This CDR3 spans 13 amino acids. The CDR3 protein is CASSGQGHYEQYF. CDR3 DNA sequence: TGTGCCAGCTCAGGACAGGGCCACTACGAGCAGTACTTC. The full variable domain, completed using reference TRBV18 and TRBJ2-7, is NAGVMQNPRHLVRRRGQEARLRCSPMKGHSHVYWYRQLPEEGLKFMVYLQKENIIDESGMPKERFSAEFPKEGPSILRIQQVVRGDSAAYFCASSGQGHYEQYFGPGTRLTVT.

V gene TRBV18 combines with J gene TRBJ1-2, with D maybe TRBD1 (6 bases). V lost 0 bases and J lost 2, with 10 bases in between. The CDR3 totals 15 residues. Germline V gene sequence: CDR1 KGHSH, CDR2 LQKENI. Here the CDR3 DNA reads TGTGCCAGCTCACCACCGGCAGGGGCGAACTATGGCTACACCTTC. It translates to CASSPPAGANYGYTF.

The V and J genes are TRBV14 and TRBJ2-7; TRBD2 agrees at 7 bases. CDR3 size: 13 residues. Germline trimming cut 5 bases from V and 6 bases from J; bases unmatched to any gene: 7. From germline, CDR1 is SGHDN and CDR2 FVKESK. CDR3 amino acids: CASSGRVLPEQYF. The CDR3 region has the DNA TGTGCCAGCAGCGGGAGGGTCCTCCCCGAGCAGTACTTC.

The chain links TRBV14 to TRBJ1-1; D ambiguous. From germline, CDR1 is SGHDN and CDR2 FVKESK. There are 11 residues in the CDR3. V lost 3 bases to trimming and J lost 7 bases, with 6 bases between them. The CDR3 loop reads CASSQGNEAFF. CDR3 nucleotides: TGTGCCAGCAGCCAGGGTAATGAAGCTTTCTTT.

The chain uses TRBV18 and TRBJ1-4; 7 nucleotides align to TRBD1. Trimming took 3 bases from V and 3 from J; bases not matched to a gene: 7. This CDR3 has 16 amino acids. The germline CDR1 and CDR2 sequences are KGHSH and LQKENI. CDR3 residues: CASSPIGQGANEKLFF. The CDR3 region has the DNA TGTGCCAGCTCACCTATCGGGCAGGGGGCTAATGAAAAACTGTTTTTT.

The chain carries TRBV3-1 (or the pseudogene TRBV3-2) and TRBJ2-5; possible D gene TRBD2, 6 bases. Trimming removed 7 bases from V and 5 bases from J, with 17 bases in between. The CDR3 has 14 amino acids. The germline CDR1 and CDR2 sequences are LGHDT and YNNKEL (reference sequence). DNA for the CDR3: TGTGCCAGCAAATGGCAGGGAGGTGTGGAGACCCAGTACTTC. Translation: CASKWQGGVETQYF.

The rearrangement uses TRBV19 and TRBJ2-1; 16 nucleotides align to TRBD2. There are 24 residues in the CDR3. V was clipped by 5 bases and J by 1 base; unmatched bases: 23. Germline CDR1 and CDR2: LNHDA and SQIVND (reference sequence). The chain's CDR3 is CASSLPGLAGVGTSGGVSYNEQFF. Here the CDR3 DNA reads TGTGCCAGTAGTCTCCCGGGACTAGCGGGCGTGGGGACTAGCGGGGGGGTGTCCTACAATGAGCAGTTCTTC.

This clone occurred a few times. The V call is TRBV11-3, the J call TRBJ1-3; D is possibly TRBD1 (5 bases). Deletions cut 6 bases from V and 6 bases from J, with 18 bases between. Germline CDR1 reads SGHNT; CDR2 reads YENEEA. There are 15 residues in the CDR3. The CDR3 region is CASRYRLEGKNTIYF. CDR3 DNA: TGTGCCAGCAGATACCGTTTGGAGGGGAAAAACACCATATATTTT.

The gene calls are TRBV6-5 and TRBJ2-3; 9 bases line up with TRBD1. J gave up 6 bases and V 6 bases, and 7 bases lay outside the gene matches. The CDR3 has 14 residues. Germline V gene lookup returns CDR1 MNHEY and CDR2 SVGAGI. The CDR3, as DNA: TGTGCCAGCAGCCGGACAGGGGTGGCGGATACGCAGTATTTT. Protein sequence: CASSRTGVADTQYF.

The genes are TRBV24-1 and TRBJ1-6; D remains ambiguous. Germline CDR1 KGHDR, CDR2 SFDVKD. The length of the CDR3 is 21 residues. Trimming pared 1 base from V and 0 bases from J, leaving 21 bases between. CDR3 protein: CATSDFNHRHQPCSYNSPLHF. As DNA, the CDR3 is TGTGCCACCAGTGATTTCAACCACCGACACCAACCTTGCTCCTATAATTCACCCCTCCACTTT.

The V gene is TRBV19, the J gene TRBJ1-1; D not certain. Germline CDR1 and CDR2: LNHDA and SQIVND (reference sequence). V lost 5 bases to trimming and J lost 0 bases, with 7 bases between them. The CDR3 spans 13 residues. The CDR3 region is CASSLSMNTEAFF. CDR3 nucleotide sequence: TGTGCCAGTAGTCTATCCATGAACACTGAAGCTTTCTTT.

The chain is built from TRBV6-4 and TRBJ2-1; 8 nucleotides line up with TRBD1. V was clipped by 6 bases and J by 8 bases; unmatched bases: 9. The germline V gene encodes CDR1 MRHNA and CDR2 SNTAGT. CDR3 length: 14 residues. CDR3 sequence: CASRTTGASDEQFF. The CDR3, as DNA: TGTGCCAGCAGGACGACAGGGGCTTCAGATGAGCAGTTCTTC.

The chain carries TRBV18 and TRBJ2-3, with TRBD2 matching 12 bases. After removal of 4 bases from V and 0 bases from J, the junction contained 14 bases not matched to a gene. The CDR3 length is 20 residues. Germline-derived CDR1 and CDR2 are KGHSH and LQKENI. As DNA, the CDR3 is TGTGCCAGCTCACTTCTCGGACTAGCGGGAACTGGCACTAGCACAGATACGCAGTATTTT. Amino acids: CASSLLGLAGTGTSTDTQYF.

This clone turned up a few times. This sequence joins TRBV4-2 and TRBJ1-5; D is ambiguous. The CDR3 is made up of 14 amino acids. Trimming pared 4 bases from V and 6 bases from J, leaving 13 bases between. Germline V gene sequence: CDR1 LGHNA, CDR2 YNFKEQ. CDR3: CASSLGLEGQPQHF. In nucleotides, the CDR3 is TGTGCCAGCAGCCTTGGGTTGGAAGGTCAGCCCCAGCATTTT.

The V and J genes are TRBV19 and TRBJ2-7, with D perhaps matching TRBD2 (6 bases). The V end was cut by 3 bases, the J end by 5 bases, with 11 bases between. This CDR3 comprises 13 residues. Looked up from germline, CDR1 is LNHDA and CDR2 is SQIVND (reference sequence). The CDR3 nucleotides are TGTGCCAGTAGTATTGGACTACCCCACGAGCAGTACTTC. It yields the protein CASSIGLPHEQYF.

The chain couples TRBV30 to TRBJ1-5; D unclear. The CDR3 has 13 residues. The germline V and J ends were trimmed by 3 bases and 1 base, with 7 bases remaining between them. Germline V gene lookup returns CDR1 GTSNPN and CDR2 SVGIG (reference sequence). The DNA of the CDR3 is TGTGCCTGGAGGGGAGTGAGCAATCAGCCCCAGCATTTT. Amino acids: CAWRGVSNQPQHF.

Here the CDR3 DNA reads TGTGCCAGCAGTGAAGCCGTTGGAGATACGCAGTATTTT. Translated, it gives CASSEAVGDTQYF. This chain connects TRBV6-1 to TRBJ2-3; D is unresolved. The V end lost 0 bases, the J end lost 5 bases, and 6 bases lay between the germline ends. Germline CDR1 and CDR2: MNHNS and SASEGT. The CDR3 is 13 amino acids.

CDR3 coding DNA: TGTGCCAGTTCACAGGGCAATAATTCACCCCTCCACTTT. This gives the protein CASSQGNNSPLHF. The gene calls are TRBV2 and TRBJ1-6; D perhaps matches TRBD1 (6 bases). The CDR3 has 13 amino acids. Trimming removed 9 bases at V and 5 bases at J, with 11 bases between. Germline V lookup: CDR1 SNHLY, CDR2 FYNNEI.

The chain carries TRBV5-5 and TRBJ2-1; perhaps TRBD2 as D (7 bases). The CDR3 covers 15 residues. Germline V lookup: CDR1 SGHKS, CDR2 YYEKEE (reference sequence). The V and J ends lost 5 bases and 5 bases respectively, with 17 bases between them. The CDR3 reads CASRTRGGVNNEQFF. The DNA of the CDR3 is TGTGCCAGCAGAACCCGCGGGGGCGTCAACAATGAGCAGTTCTTC.

This sequence joins TRBV7-8 and TRBJ1-1; D is ambiguous. The CDR3 extends over 13 amino acids. Trimming shortened V by 6 bases and J by 4 bases, and 12 bases separated the two germline ends. Germline V CDR1 and CDR2: SGHVS, FQNEAQ. In nucleotides, the CDR3 is TGTGCCAGCAGTCAAGAGTGGGGCACTGAAGCTTTCTTT. It codes for CASSQEWGTEAFF.

This clone is a singleton in its sample. The chain is built from TRBV5-1 and TRBJ2-5; D assignment may be TRBD1 or TRBD2 (5 bases each). V lost 4 bases and J lost 0, with 10 bases in between. From germline, CDR1 is SGHRS and CDR2 YFSETQ. The CDR3 runs 14 residues. CDR3 residues: CASSMGRHQETQYF. In DNA form, the CDR3 reads TGCGCCAGCAGCATGGGACGCCACCAAGAGACCCAGTACTTC. The whole variable domain, filled in from reference TRBV5-1 and TRBJ2-5, reads KAGVTQTPRYLIKTRGQQVTLSCSPISGHRSVSWYQQTPGQGLQFLFEYFSETQRNKGNFPGRFSGRQFSNSRSEMNVSTLELGDSALYLCASSMGRHQETQYFGPGTRLLVL.

V is TRBV15 and J is TRBJ2-6; weak D call: TRBD1 (5 bases). The CDR3 consists of 15 residues. Germline lookup yields CDR1 LNHNV and CDR2 YYDKDF (reference sequence). V was pared by 1 base and J by 4 bases, with 8 bases between. CDR3 coding DNA: TGTGCCACCAGCAGAGGACAGACCGGGGCCAACGTCCTGACTTTC. Its protein product is CATSRGQTGANVLTF.

This rearrangement joins TRBV18 to TRBJ1-1, with a possible D match to TRBD1 (6 bases). Germline CDR1 is KGHSH and CDR2 is LQKENI. The V end was cut by 3 bases, the J end by 1 base, with 12 bases between. The CDR3 runs to 15 residues. DNA of the CDR3: TGTGCCAGCTCACCGATACAGGGTAGGAACACTGAAGCTTTCTTT. Protein: CASSPIQGRNTEAFF.

Within the sample, this clone is medium-sized. The chain recombines TRBV7-2 with TRBJ1-6; 7 nucleotides align to TRBD1. This CDR3 comprises 18 residues. V lost 5 bases, J lost 9 bases, and 19 bases stayed unmatched. Germline values: CDR1 SGHTA, CDR2 FQGNSA. The CDR3 DNA reads as TGTGCCAGCAGCCAGGGACAGTTCACGTTGGGTCCGTCTTCACCCCTCCACTTT. It specifies CASSQGQFTLGPSSPLHF. The whole variable domain, remainder taken from reference TRBV7-2 and TRBJ1-6, is GAGVSQSPSNKVTEKGKDVELRCDPISGHTALYWYRQSLGQGLEFLIYFQGNSAPDKSGLPSDRFSAERTGGSVSTLTIQRTQQEDSAVYLCASSQGQFTLGPSSPLHFGNGTRLTVT.